This T cell receptor beta chain emerged from a study of CD8+ T cells in alopecia areata. Study-level background: Treatment of the treated patients consisted of oral tofacitinib, 5 to 10 mg twice daily. Findings and caveats of the study: In scalp, tofacitinib significantly decreased clonality and expanded CD8+ clones among the top 100. Lesional scalp displayed greater clonality than normal scalp, most notably in alopecia totalis/universalis.

This clone was detected only once. Its target is unknown. Extraction of RNA preceded its reverse transcription into cDNA, which served as the sequencing template. This table comes from immunoSEQ multiplex PCR, and its TCRdb copy is limited to in-frame clones, with some not included. The table lists hundreds of thousands of clones, more than 60% of them singletons. The treatment was: oral pan-JAK inhibitor, 5-10 mg twice daily. Sequencing used CD4+ T cells sorted from blood, obtained at week 44, from a patient treated with tofacitinib. The clonotype comes from a human donor with alopecia areata.

The CDR3 region is CAWSAQLVYEQYF. The CDR3 coding sequence is TGTGCCTGGAGTGCCCAACTTGTCTACGAGCAGTACTTC. This chain links TRBV30 with TRBJ2-7; D is unresolved. The CDR3 is 13 residues long. CDR1 and CDR2 from the germline V gene are GTSNPN and SVGIG (reference sequence). Trimming cost V 1 base and J 3 bases, with 10 bases left between them. The complete variable domain, with remaining parts taken from reference TRBV30 and TRBJ2-7, reads SQTIHQWPATLVQPVGSPLSLECTVEGTSNPNLYWYRQAAGRGLQLLFYSVGIGQISSEVPQNLSASRPQDRQFILSSKKLLLSDSGFYLCAWSAQLVYEQYFGPGTRLTVT.